The present entry profiles one T cell receptor (beta chain) with its context. This specimen comes from a study of blood T cell repertoires in COVID-19. Study in general: Researchers got acute and convalescent COVID-19 samples from the United States, Italy and Spain. PBMCs, B-cell-depleted T cells, or T cells were the source of the cDNA or gDNA that made up the material.

Germline CDR1 reads SGHRS; CDR2 reads YFSETQ. CDR3 length equals 14 residues. The V and J ends lost 4 bases and 12 bases respectively, with 20 bases between them. Authors' data handling: Amplification with reference gene primers provided the estimates of nucleated cell counts. The method was immunoSEQ multiplex PCR; TCRdb's version includes in-frame clones alone and lacks a portion of them. V, J and clone size are those of that table, while D and trimming were read from the DNA. The sample records 100,000 to 150,000 clones, roughly 84% being singletons. The V call is TRBV5-1, the J call TRBJ2-1, with D tentatively TRBD1 (5 bases). The sequence came from a woman older than 75 with acute or convalescent COVID-19. Sequenced material: peripheral blood. The CDR3: CASSTGPSSEVQFF. In DNA form, the CDR3 reads TGCGCCAGCAGCACAGGCCCCTCCTCTGAGGTGCAGTTCTTC.